These 28 T cell receptor beta chains share one sample of origin, sequenced in a study of blood T cell repertoires in COVID-19. Sequencing was performed with immunoSEQ multiplex PCR; in TCRdb, only in-frame clones are kept and a portion is missing. The table shows some 500,000 clones, with 85% to 90% occurring only once. Sequencing was performed on PBMCs or T cells enriched from blood (not recorded which). These receptors all stem from a woman in her thirties or forties who had recovered from COVID-19.

This chain links TRBV25-1 with TRBJ2-7; 14 positions match TRBD2. The CDR3 has 17 amino acids. Germline CDR1 reads MGHDK; CDR2 reads SYGVNS. V shed 1 base, J shed 5 bases, and the junction held 7 bases outside the gene matches. This CDR3 reads CASSESNGLAGGNEQYF. CDR3 DNA sequence: TGTGCCAGCAGTGAATCCAACGGACTAGCGGGAGGAAACGAGCAGTACTTC.

The rearrangement joins TRBV27 to TRBJ2-1; D is possibly TRBD1 (6 bases). The CDR3 spans 12 residues. Trimming cost V 6 bases and J 10 bases, with 13 bases left between them. Per the germline V gene, CDR1 is MNHEY and CDR2 is SMNVEV (reference sequence). CDR3 loop: CASSFVRGEQFF. The DNA of the CDR3 is TGTGCCAGCAGCTTTGTTAGGGGGGAGCAGTTCTTC.

The chain recombines TRBV7-8 with TRBJ2-7; D may be TRBD2 (6 bases). The CDR3 contains 15 residues. V lost 6 bases and J 6 bases, leaving 21 bases between the germline ends. Germline CDR1 SGHVS, CDR2 FQNEAQ. For the CDR3, the DNA is TGTGCCAGCAGACTAAGAGACTGGTTGGGGGGCGAGCAGTACTTC. Amino acid sequence: CASRLRDWLGGEQYF. The full variable domain, rest sourced from reference TRBV7-8 and TRBJ2-7, is GAGVSQSPRYKVAKRGQDVALRCDPISGHVSLFWYQQALGQGPEFLTYFQNEAQLDKSGLPSDRFFAERPEGSVSTLKIQRTQQEDSAVYLCASRLRDWLGGEQYFGPGTRLTVT.

The chain joins TRBV7-2 to TRBJ2-7; a possible D gene is TRBD1 (6 bases). This CDR3 comprises 13 residues. Germline V lookup: CDR1 SGHTA, CDR2 FQGNSA. The ends were cut back, 0 bases at V and 4 bases at J, with 7 bases in the middle. CDR3 in amino acids: CASSLAQGYEQYF. In nucleotides, the CDR3 is TGTGCCAGCAGCTTAGCACAGGGTTACGAGCAGTACTTC.

This clone was found a few times. This sequence joins TRBV6-5 and TRBJ2-2, with 7 nucleotides matching TRBD1. Germline V gene lookup returns CDR1 MNHEY and CDR2 SVGAGI. This CDR3 spans 15 amino acids. J was trimmed by 6 bases and V by 6 bases; bases with no gene match: 10. The CDR3: CASRSGQWRAGELFF. In nucleotides, the CDR3 is TGTGCCAGCAGATCGGGACAGTGGCGCGCCGGGGAGCTGTTTTTT.

The gene calls are TRBV29-1 and TRBJ2-7, with D perhaps TRBD2 (5 bases). The CDR3 is made up of 17 amino acids. Germline-derived CDR1 and CDR2 are SQVTM and ANQGSEA. Trimming pared 7 bases from V and 0 bases from J, leaving 25 bases between. In nucleotides, the CDR3 is TGCAGCGCATCTAGGAACGCGGCGGGCTTTAGCTCCTACGAGCAGTACTTC. This encodes CSASRNAAGFSSYEQYF.

V and J are TRBV11-3 and TRBJ2-1; TRBD2 might be the D (5 bases). This CDR3 contains 14 residues. Germline V gene lookup returns CDR1 SGHNT and CDR2 YENEEA. V was shortened by 2 bases and J by 7 bases, with 12 bases between the two germline ends. The CDR3 protein is CASSLISSSNEQFF. DNA for the CDR3: TGTGCCAGCAGCTTAATTTCTAGCTCGAATGAGCAGTTCTTC.

Details on this clone: Compared with germline, one end of the junction differs, possibly owing to a read error. The chain is built from TRBV18 and TRBJ2-1, with D unresolved. There are 17 residues in the CDR3. Germline V gives CDR1 KGHSH, CDR2 LQKENI. The CDR3 loop is CASSPPSSTESFNEQFF. The CDR3 DNA sequence: TGTGCCAGCTCACCACCGAGTTCAACAGAATCCTTCAATGAGCAGTTCTTC.

The chain links TRBV9 to TRBJ1-2; no firm D call. Germline CDR1 SGDLS, CDR2 YYNGEE. Trimming removed 3 bases at V and 3 bases at J, with 18 bases between. The CDR3 has 16 amino acids. Written as DNA, the CDR3 is TGTGCCAGCAGCGACCATCGAGAGGGTACAGACTATGGCTACACCTTC. Protein: CASSDHREGTDYGYTF.

This chain uses TRBV30 with TRBJ1-5, with unresolved D. Trimming stripped 2 bases from V and 0 bases from J, with 11 bases between. There are 15 residues in the CDR3. Germline V gene sequence: CDR1 GTSNPN, CDR2 SVGIG (reference sequence). CDR3 DNA: TGTGCCTGGAGTCGGGGAGGCCCTAGCAATCAGCCCCAGCATTTT. Its protein is CAWSRGGPSNQPQHF.

This chain uses TRBV19 with TRBJ2-3, with 10 bases aligning to TRBD2. The germline gives CDR1 LNHDA, CDR2 SQIVND (reference sequence). The CDR3 is 18 residues long. Trimming at V came to 0 bases and at J to 0 bases, leaving 6 bases not matched to a gene. This chain's CDR3 is CASSIDGVTSGSTDTQYF. CDR3 nucleotide sequence: TGTGCCAGTAGTATAGATGGGGTGACTAGCGGGAGCACAGATACGCAGTATTTT.

This chain connects TRBV27 to TRBJ1-5; no firm D call. Germline V lookup: CDR1 MNHEY, CDR2 SMNVEV (reference sequence). This CDR3 contains 16 residues. V gave up 1 base and J gave up 0 bases, with 10 bases separating them. The CDR3 bases are TGTGCCAGCAGTTTATTAGCAGTAAATAGCAATCAGCCCCAGCATTTT. It encodes CASSLLAVNSNQPQHF.

This chain links TRBV5-1 with TRBJ2-1; 9 bases map to TRBD2. In germline, CDR1 is SGHRS, CDR2 YFSETQ. The CDR3 runs to 16 residues. V was pared by 3 bases and J by 1 base, with 5 bases of the junction left unmatched. The CDR3 nucleotides read TGCGCCAGCAGCTCCACAGCGGGAGGTTCCTACAATGAGCAGTTCTTC. This translates into CASSSTAGGSYNEQFF.

The V and J genes are TRBV11-3 and TRBJ2-7; a weak D match, TRBD2 (5 bases). Germline-derived CDR1 and CDR2 are SGHNT and YENEEA. Deletions cut 6 bases from V and 3 bases from J, with 12 bases between. The CDR3 runs 13 residues. The CDR3 spells CASSQSGHYEQYF. Here the CDR3 DNA reads TGTGCCAGCAGTCAGAGCGGCCACTACGAGCAGTACTTC.

V usage is TRBV11-3 and J usage is TRBJ2-1; a weak D match, TRBD1 (5 bases). The V end was cut by 5 bases, the J end by 1 base, with 27 bases between. There are 20 residues in the CDR3. Looked up from germline, CDR1 is SGHNT and CDR2 is YENEEA. CDR3 in DNA: TGTGCCAGCAGCCACGCCAGACCCGTGGACATTGATAGATCCTACAATGAGCAGTTCTTC. It yields the protein CASSHARPVDIDRSYNEQFF.

The V call is TRBV4-3, the J call TRBJ1-1; tentative D call: TRBD1 (5 bases). CDR1 is LGHNA and CDR2 is YSLEER in the germline V gene. The CDR3 sequence is 14 residues long. The V end was cut by 0 bases, the J end by 11 bases, with 16 bases between. The CDR3 spells CASSQDQGAAYAFF. The CDR3 coding sequence is TGCGCCAGCAGCCAAGATCAGGGTGCGGCATACGCTTTCTTT.

The chain carries TRBV7-9 and TRBJ2-7, with 15 positions matching TRBD2. The CDR3 extends over 16 amino acids. V shed 5 bases, J shed 6 bases, and the junction held 8 bases outside the gene matches. CDR1 is SEHNR, CDR2 FQNEAQ, per germline (reference sequence). In DNA form, the CDR3 reads TGTGCCAGCAGCGATCGGGGACTAGCGGGAGGTTTCGAGCAGTACTTC. This sequence encodes CASSDRGLAGGFEQYF.

This clone has just a few counts. This rearrangement joins TRBV15 to TRBJ2-7; 12 bases map to TRBD2. CDR1 is LNHNV and CDR2 is YYDKDF in the germline V gene (reference sequence). The ends lost 3 bases at V and 2 bases at J; junction bases unmatched: 2. The CDR3 contains 15 residues. CDR3 amino acids: CATSRGLAGPYEQYF. The DNA for the CDR3 is TGTGCCACCAGCAGGGGACTAGCGGGCCCCTACGAGCAGTACTTC.

The chain links TRBV7-9 to TRBJ2-7; TRBD2 might be the D (6 bases). Germline assignment: CDR1 SEHNR and CDR2 FQNEAQ (reference sequence). The CDR3 runs to 13 residues. Trimming left V 1 base short and J 7 bases short, with 11 bases between. CDR3 residues: CASSLGGVREQYF. CDR3 coding DNA: TGTGCCAGCAGCTTAGGGGGGGTGCGGGAGCAGTACTTC.

This chain uses TRBV4-2 with TRBJ2-7; TRBD2 aligns across 8 bases. CDR3 length: 16 residues. The V gene's germline CDR1 is LGHNA and CDR2 YNFKEQ. V lost 0 bases and J lost 2; bases outside the gene matches: 6. The CDR3 loop reads CASSQDGAGGTYEQYF. For the CDR3, the DNA is TGTGCCAGCAGCCAAGATGGCGCGGGAGGTACCTACGAGCAGTACTTC.

The rearrangement joins TRBV2 to TRBJ2-1, with 11 bases identical to TRBD2. The CDR3 is made up of 13 amino acids. Germline-derived CDR1 and CDR2 are SNHLY and FYNNEI. Trimming cost V 8 bases and J 6 bases; bases outside gene matches: 3. The CDR3 loop reads CASFSGRANEQFF. Written as DNA, the CDR3 is TGTGCCAGCTTTAGCGGGAGGGCCAATGAGCAGTTCTTC.

The chain couples TRBV7-9 to TRBJ1-5; maybe TRBD1 (6 bases). In germline, CDR1 is SEHNR, CDR2 FQNEAQ (reference sequence). The CDR3 runs to 14 residues. V was pared by 1 base and J by 7 bases, with 11 bases between. The CDR3 sequence: CASSLEGGYQPQHF. CDR3 DNA: TGTGCCAGCAGCTTAGAGGGGGGGTACCAGCCCCAGCATTTT. Full variable domain (remainder filled in from reference TRBV7-9 and TRBJ1-5): DTGVSQNPRHKITKRGQNVTFRCDPISEHNRLYWYRQTLGQGPEFLTYFQNEAQLEKSRLLSDRFSAERPKGSFSTLEIQRTEQGDSAMYLCASSLEGGYQPQHFGDGTRLSIL.

The chain is built from TRBV9 and TRBJ2-2, with 9 bases that match TRBD1. With V trimmed by 3 bases and J by 7 bases, 7 bases remained unmatched. The CDR3 is 15 residues long. Germline lookup yields CDR1 SGDLS and CDR2 YYNGEE. CDR3: CASSAPGTGFGELFF. The CDR3 DNA follows: TGTGCCAGCAGCGCCCCCGGGACAGGGTTCGGGGAGCTGTTTTTT.

CDR3 sequence (DNA): TGCGCCAGCAGCTTCCGGGAAAGCTCCTACGAGCAGTACTTC. It translates to CASSFRESSYEQYF. The rearrangement links TRBV5-1 to TRBJ2-7; D is possibly TRBD2 (5 bases). Germline CDR1 reads SGHRS; CDR2 reads YFSETQ. V was clipped by 2 bases and J by 0 bases, with 9 bases between them. CDR3 length equals 14 residues. The full variable domain, rest sourced from reference TRBV5-1 and TRBJ2-7, is KAGVTQTPRYLIKTRGQQVTLSCSPISGHRSVSWYQQTPGQGLQFLFEYFSETQRNKGNFPGRFSGRQFSNSRSEMNVSTLELGDSALYLCASSFRESSYEQYFGPGTRLTVT.

The rearrangement joins TRBV13 to TRBJ2-7; 7 bases align to TRBD1. This CDR3 region has 17 residues. Trimming removed 5 bases from V and 11 bases from J; junction bases left unmatched: 24. CDR1 and CDR2 (germline): PRHDT, FYEKMQ (reference sequence). The CDR3 spells CASSPRTGDVSSTRKYF. For the CDR3, the DNA is TGTGCCAGCAGCCCCCGGACAGGAGACGTCTCCTCTACTAGGAAGTACTTC.

The chain carries TRBV12-3 or TRBV12-4 and TRBJ1-2, with no clear D. CDR3 length: 12 residues. Trimming took off 4 bases at V and 5 bases at J, with 8 bases between the two ends. CDR3 nucleotides: TGTGCCAGCAGTTGGGAGCCGTATGGCTACACCTTC. Amino acid sequence: CASSWEPYGYTF.

This clone was seen a single time. The chain employs TRBV5-1 and TRBJ1-3; 9 bases map to TRBD1. CDR3 length: 13 residues. Germline V gene lookup returns CDR1 SGHRS and CDR2 YFSETQ. The junction had 0 bases not matched to a gene; V was cut back by 4 bases and J by 4 bases. This chain's CDR3 is CASSGTGGNTIYF. The CDR3 bases are TGCGCCAGCAGCGGGACAGGGGGAAACACCATATATTTT.

Note on this clone: A read error may produce the germline difference seen at one junction end. The chain recombines TRBV6-5 with TRBJ2-7, with 11 bases fitting TRBD1. CDR1 MNHEY and CDR2 SVGAGI come from the germline V gene. The CDR3 has 12 residues. DNA for the CDR3: TGTGCCAGCAGATACGGACAGGGGGCGACTCACTTC. This translates into CASRYGQGATHF.